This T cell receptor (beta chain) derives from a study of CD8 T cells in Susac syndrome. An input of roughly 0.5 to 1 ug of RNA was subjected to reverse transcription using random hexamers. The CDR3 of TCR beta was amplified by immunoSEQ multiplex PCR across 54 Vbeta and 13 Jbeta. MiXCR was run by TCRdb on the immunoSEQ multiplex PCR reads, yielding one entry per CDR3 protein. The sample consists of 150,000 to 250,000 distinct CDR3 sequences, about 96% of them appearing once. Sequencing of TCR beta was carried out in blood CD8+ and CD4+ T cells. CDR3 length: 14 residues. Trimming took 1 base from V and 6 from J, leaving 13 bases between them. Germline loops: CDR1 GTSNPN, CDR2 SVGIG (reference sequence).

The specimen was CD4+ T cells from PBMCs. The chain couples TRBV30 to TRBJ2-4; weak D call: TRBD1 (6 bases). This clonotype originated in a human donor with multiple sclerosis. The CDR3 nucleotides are TGTGCCTGGAGTGCGAGGACAGACTCAAACATTCAGTACTTC. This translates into CAWSARTDSNIQYF.